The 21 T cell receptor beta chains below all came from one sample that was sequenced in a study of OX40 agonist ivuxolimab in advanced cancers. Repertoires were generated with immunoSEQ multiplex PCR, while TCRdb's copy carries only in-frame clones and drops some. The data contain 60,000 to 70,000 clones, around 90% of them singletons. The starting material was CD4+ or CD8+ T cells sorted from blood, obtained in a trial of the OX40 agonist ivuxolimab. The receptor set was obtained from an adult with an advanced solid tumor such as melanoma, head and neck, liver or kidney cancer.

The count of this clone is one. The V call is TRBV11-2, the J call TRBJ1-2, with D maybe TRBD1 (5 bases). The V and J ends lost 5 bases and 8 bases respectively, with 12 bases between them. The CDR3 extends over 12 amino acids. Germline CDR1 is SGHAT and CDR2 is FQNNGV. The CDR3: CASSTTRGGYTF. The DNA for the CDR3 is TGTGCCAGCAGCACAACTAGGGGCGGCTACACCTTC.

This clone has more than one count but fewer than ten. CDR3 sequence reads: CASSQGAGVTQPQHF. The CDR3 nucleotides read TGCGCCAGCAGCCAAGGAGCAGGGGTTACTCAGCCCCAGCATTTT. The chain uses TRBV4-3 and TRBJ1-5; D may be TRBD1 (6 bases). In germline, CDR1 is LGHNA, CDR2 YSLEER. This CDR3 contains 15 residues. V lost 1 base and J lost 6, with 13 bases in between.

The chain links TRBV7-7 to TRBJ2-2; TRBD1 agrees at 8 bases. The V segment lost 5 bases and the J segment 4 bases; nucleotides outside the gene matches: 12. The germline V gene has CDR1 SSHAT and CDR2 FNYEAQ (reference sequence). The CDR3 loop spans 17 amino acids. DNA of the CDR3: TGTGCCAGCAGCCATGGACAGGGTGTTGCGGGCACCGGGGAGCTGTTTTTT. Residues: CASSHGQGVAGTGELFF.

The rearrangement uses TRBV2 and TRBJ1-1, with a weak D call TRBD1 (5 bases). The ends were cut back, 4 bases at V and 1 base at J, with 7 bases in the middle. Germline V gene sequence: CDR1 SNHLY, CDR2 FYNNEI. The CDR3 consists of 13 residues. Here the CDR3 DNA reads TGTGCCAGCAGTGCAGGGAGGAACACTGAAGCTTTCTTT. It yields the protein CASSAGRNTEAFF.

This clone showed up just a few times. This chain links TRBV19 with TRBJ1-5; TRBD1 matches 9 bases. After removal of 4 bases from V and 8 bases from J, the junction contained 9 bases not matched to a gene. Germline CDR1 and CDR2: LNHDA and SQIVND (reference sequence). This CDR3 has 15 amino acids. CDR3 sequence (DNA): TGTGCCAGTAGTAACGGACAGGGGCAGAGAGAGCCCCAGCATTTT. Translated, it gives CASSNGQGQREPQHF. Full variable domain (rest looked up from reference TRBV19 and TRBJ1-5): DGGITQSPKYLFRKEGQNVTLSCEQNLNHDAMYWYRQDPGQGLRLIYYSQIVNDFQKGDIAEGYSVSREKKESFPLTVTSAQKNPTAFYLCASSNGQGQREPQHFGDGTRLSIL.

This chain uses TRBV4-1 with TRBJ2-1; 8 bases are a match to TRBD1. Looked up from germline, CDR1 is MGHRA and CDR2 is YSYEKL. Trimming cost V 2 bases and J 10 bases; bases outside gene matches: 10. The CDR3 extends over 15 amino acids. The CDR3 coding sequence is TGCGCCAGCAGCCAACCTGGACAGGGTTTTGAGGAGCAGTTCTTC. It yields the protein CASSQPGQGFEEQFF.

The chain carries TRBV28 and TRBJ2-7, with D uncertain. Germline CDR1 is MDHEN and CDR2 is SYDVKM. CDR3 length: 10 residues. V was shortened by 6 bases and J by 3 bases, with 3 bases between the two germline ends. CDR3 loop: CASRGYEQYF. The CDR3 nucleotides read TGTGCCAGCAGGGGCTACGAGCAGTACTTC.

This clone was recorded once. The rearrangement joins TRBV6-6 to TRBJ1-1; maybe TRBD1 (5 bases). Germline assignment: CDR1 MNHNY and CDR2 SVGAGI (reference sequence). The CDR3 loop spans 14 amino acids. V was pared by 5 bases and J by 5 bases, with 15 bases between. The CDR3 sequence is CASSTPGGGTEAFF. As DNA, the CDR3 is TGTGCCAGCAGTACCCCCGGGGGGGGAACTGAAGCTTTCTTT.

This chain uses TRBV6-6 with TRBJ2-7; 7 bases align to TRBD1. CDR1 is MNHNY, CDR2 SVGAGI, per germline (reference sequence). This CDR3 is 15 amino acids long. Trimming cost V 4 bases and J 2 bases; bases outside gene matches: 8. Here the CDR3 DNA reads TGTGCCAGCAGTTCATTCTGGGACAGCACCTACGAGCAGTACTTC. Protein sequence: CASSSFWDSTYEQYF.

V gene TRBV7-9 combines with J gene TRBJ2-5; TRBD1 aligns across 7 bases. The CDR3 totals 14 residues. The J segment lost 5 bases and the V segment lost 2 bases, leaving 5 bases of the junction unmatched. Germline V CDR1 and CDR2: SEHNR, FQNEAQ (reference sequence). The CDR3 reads CASSLRQGGETQYF. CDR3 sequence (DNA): TGTGCCAGCAGCTTACGACAGGGCGGGGAGACCCAGTACTTC.

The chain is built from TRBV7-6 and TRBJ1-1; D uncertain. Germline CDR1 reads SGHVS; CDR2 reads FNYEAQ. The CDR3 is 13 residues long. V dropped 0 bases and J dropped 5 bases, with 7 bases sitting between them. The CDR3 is CASSLAPGTEAFF. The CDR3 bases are TGTGCCAGCAGCTTAGCCCCGGGGACTGAAGCTTTCTTT.

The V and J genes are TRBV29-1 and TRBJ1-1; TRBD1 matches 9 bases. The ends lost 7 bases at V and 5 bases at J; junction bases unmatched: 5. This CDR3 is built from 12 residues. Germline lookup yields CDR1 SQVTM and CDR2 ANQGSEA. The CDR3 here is CSARQGGTEAFF. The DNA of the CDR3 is TGCAGCGCCCGACAGGGGGGGACTGAAGCTTTCTTT. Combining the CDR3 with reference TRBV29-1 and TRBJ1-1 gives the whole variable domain SAVISQKPSRDICQRGTSLTIQCQVDSQVTMMFWYRQQPGQSLTLIATANQGSEATYESGFVIDKFPISRPNLTFSTLTVSNMSPEDSSIYLCSARQGGTEAFFGQGTRLTVV.

CDR3 region: CASSPGERRPLHF. DNA for the CDR3: TGTGCCAGCAGTCCAGGCGAAAGGAGACCCCTCCACTTT. J is TRBJ1-6 and V is TRBV27; D is undetermined. The germline V and J ends were trimmed by 5 bases and 12 bases, with 14 bases remaining between them. In germline, CDR1 is MNHEY, CDR2 SMNVEV (reference sequence). The CDR3 is made up of 13 amino acids.

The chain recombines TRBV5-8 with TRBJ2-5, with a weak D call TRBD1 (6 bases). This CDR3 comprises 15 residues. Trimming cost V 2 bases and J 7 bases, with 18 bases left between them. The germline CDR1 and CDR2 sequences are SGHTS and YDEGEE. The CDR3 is CASSFPGTRLGTQYF. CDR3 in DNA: TGTGCCAGCAGCTTCCCCGGGACAAGGTTAGGGACCCAGTACTTC.

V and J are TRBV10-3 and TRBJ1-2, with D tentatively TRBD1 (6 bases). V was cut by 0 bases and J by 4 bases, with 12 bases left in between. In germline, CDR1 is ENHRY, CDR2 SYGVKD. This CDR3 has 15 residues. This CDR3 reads CAISESDRESYGYTF. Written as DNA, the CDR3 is TGTGCCATCAGTGAGTCGGACAGAGAAAGCTATGGCTACACCTTC.

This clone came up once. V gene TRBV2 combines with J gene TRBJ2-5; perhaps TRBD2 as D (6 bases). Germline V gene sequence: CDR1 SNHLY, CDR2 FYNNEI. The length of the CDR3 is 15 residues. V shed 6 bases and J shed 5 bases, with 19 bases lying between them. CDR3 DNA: TGTGCCAGCAGAGGACCGGGGTCCGGAGGGGAGACCCAGTACTTC. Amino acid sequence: CASRGPGSGGETQYF.

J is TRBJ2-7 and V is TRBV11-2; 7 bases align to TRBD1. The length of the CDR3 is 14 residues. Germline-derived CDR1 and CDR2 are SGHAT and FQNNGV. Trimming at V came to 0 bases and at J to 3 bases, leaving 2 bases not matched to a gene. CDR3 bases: TGTGCCAGCAGCTTAGAGGCAGGGGGCTACGAGCAGTACTTC. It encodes CASSLEAGGYEQYF.

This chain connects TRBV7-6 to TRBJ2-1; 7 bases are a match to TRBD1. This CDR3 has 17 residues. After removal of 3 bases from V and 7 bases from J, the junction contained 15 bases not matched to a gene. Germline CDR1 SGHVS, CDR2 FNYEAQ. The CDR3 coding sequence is TGTGCCAGCAGCTTGCTCCCATCCGGGACAGTAGGGAATGAGCAGTTCTTC. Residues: CASSLLPSGTVGNEQFF.

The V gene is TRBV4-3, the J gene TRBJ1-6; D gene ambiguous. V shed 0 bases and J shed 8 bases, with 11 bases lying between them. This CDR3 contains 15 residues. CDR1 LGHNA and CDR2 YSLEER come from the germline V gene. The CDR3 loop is CASSQDGVYDSPLHF. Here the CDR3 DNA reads TGCGCCAGCAGCCAAGATGGTGTTTATGATTCACCCCTCCACTTT.

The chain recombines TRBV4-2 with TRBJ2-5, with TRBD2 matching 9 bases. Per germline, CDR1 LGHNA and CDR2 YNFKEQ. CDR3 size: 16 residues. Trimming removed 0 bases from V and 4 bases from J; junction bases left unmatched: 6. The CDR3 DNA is TGTGCCAGCAGCCAAGAGGCGGGGGGGCCGGGAGAGACCCAGTACTTC. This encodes CASSQEAGGPGETQYF.

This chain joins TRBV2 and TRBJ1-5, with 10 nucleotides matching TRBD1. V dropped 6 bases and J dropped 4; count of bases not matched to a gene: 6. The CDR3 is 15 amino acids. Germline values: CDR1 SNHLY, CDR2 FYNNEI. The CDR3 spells CASRGQGTQNQPQHF. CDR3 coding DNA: TGTGCCAGCAGGGGACAGGGGACACAGAATCAGCCCCAGCATTTT.